This T cell receptor beta chain was found in a study of lymphopenia after photon versus proton radiotherapy. Profiled with immunoSEQ multiplex PCR; TCRdb holds only in-frame clones, not every one. The sample lists about 160,000 clones, around nine tenths seen once, with around 5.1% in the top ten. This clone has only a few counts. The target antigen is unknown. Findings and limits, study-wide: Post-nadir diversity loss with photons came from oligoclonal expansion, particularly CD8+ Temra cells. Better survival with proton therapy was suggested as possible, not demonstrated.

The CDR3 covers 15 residues. Trimming took 0 bases from V and 9 from J, leaving 16 bases between them. Germline V gene data show CDR1 as SGDLS and CDR2 as YYNGEE. The clonotype was recovered from a man aged 45-65 years with gastric cancer. The sample here was peripheral blood, taken from a patient treated with photon-based radiotherapy. J is TRBJ2-1 and V is TRBV9; a possible D gene is TRBD1 (5 bases). CDR3 region: CASSVVQGQRSEQFF. For the CDR3, the DNA is TGTGCCAGCAGCGTAGTGCAGGGTCAAAGGAGTGAGCAGTTCTTC.